The 7 T cell receptor beta chains in this list originate from one sample, sequenced in a study of blood T cell repertoires in COVID-19. This table comes from immunoSEQ multiplex PCR, and its TCRdb copy is limited to in-frame clones, with some not included. The sample yields approximately 330,000 clones, roughly 90% seen once. The sample consisted of peripheral blood. Receptors originate from a woman between 45 and 65 years old with active or convalescent COVID-19.

The V gene is TRBV4-2, the J gene TRBJ1-2, with 11 bases identical to TRBD1. Per germline, CDR1 LGHNA and CDR2 YNFKEQ. This CDR3 has 14 residues. After removal of 4 bases from V and 5 bases from J, the junction contained 3 bases not matched to a gene. CDR3 sequence (DNA): TGTGCCAGCAGCCCCGGACAGGGGGCTTATGGCTACACCTTC. As protein: CASSPGQGAYGYTF.

V gene TRBV29-1 combines with J gene TRBJ2-7, with D uncertain. Germline V CDR1 and CDR2: SQVTM, ANQGSEA. V was cut by 4 bases and J by 0 bases, with 13 bases left in between. This CDR3 region has 14 residues. CDR3 sequence reads: CSVAPGLSSYEQYF. The CDR3 DNA sequence: TGCAGCGTTGCGCCAGGTCTTAGCTCCTACGAGCAGTACTTC.

The chain has TRBV2 and TRBJ2-3, with 8 bases aligning to TRBD2. Per germline, CDR1 SNHLY and CDR2 FYNNEI. The CDR3 is 16 residues long. The V gene end was trimmed by 1 base and the J gene end by 1 base; junction bases not matched to a gene: 4. The CDR3: CASSEVHGRGTDTQYF. CDR3 nucleotide sequence: TGTGCCAGCAGTGAAGTTCACGGGAGGGGCACAGATACGCAGTATTTT.

The genes are TRBV28 and TRBJ1-3; 8 positions match TRBD1. CDR1 and CDR2 from the germline V gene are MDHEN and SYDVKM. The CDR3 runs 15 residues. The V gene end was trimmed by 5 bases and the J gene end by 4 bases; junction bases not matched to a gene: 7. CDR3 region: CASSTTGGSGNTIYF. CDR3 DNA sequence: TGTGCCAGCAGTACAACAGGGGGGTCCGGAAACACCATATATTTT.

The chain carries TRBV19 and TRBJ2-7, with D unresolved. Germline loops: CDR1 LNHDA, CDR2 SQIVND (reference sequence). V dropped 1 base and J dropped 3 bases, with 7 bases sitting between them. The CDR3 loop spans 13 amino acids. CDR3: CASSIATGYEQYF. The CDR3 DNA reads TGTGCCAGTAGTATAGCGACGGGCTACGAGCAGTACTTC.

J is TRBJ1-4 and V is TRBV4-2, with a tentative D call TRBD1 (5 bases). The germline V gene has CDR1 LGHNA and CDR2 YNFKEQ. This CDR3 contains 14 residues. Deletions cut 3 bases from V and 7 bases from J, with 12 bases between. The CDR3 protein is CASSQLEGAEKLFF. In nucleotides, the CDR3 is TGTGCCAGCAGCCAGCTCGAAGGGGCTGAAAAACTGTTTTTT.

This clone was observed once. The V and J genes are TRBV7-8 and TRBJ2-3, with 10 positions matching TRBD2. The CDR3 totals 16 residues. The junction had 4 bases not matched to a gene; V was cut back by 2 bases and J by 2 bases. CDR1 and CDR2 from the germline V gene are SGHVS and FQNEAQ. The CDR3 loop reads CASSLWTSGNTDTQYF. The CDR3 nucleotides read TGTGCCAGCAGCTTATGGACTAGCGGAAACACAGATACGCAGTATTTT.